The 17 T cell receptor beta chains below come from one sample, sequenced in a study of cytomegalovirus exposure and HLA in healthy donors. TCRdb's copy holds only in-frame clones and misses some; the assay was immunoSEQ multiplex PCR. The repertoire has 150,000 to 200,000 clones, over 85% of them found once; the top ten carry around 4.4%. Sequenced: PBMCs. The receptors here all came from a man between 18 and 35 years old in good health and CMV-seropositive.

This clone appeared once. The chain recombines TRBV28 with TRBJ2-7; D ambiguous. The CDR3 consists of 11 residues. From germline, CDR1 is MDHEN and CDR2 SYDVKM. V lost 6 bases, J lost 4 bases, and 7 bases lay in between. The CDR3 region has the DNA TGTGCCAGCAGGGTTCAGTACGAGCAGTACTTC. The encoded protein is CASRVQYEQYF.

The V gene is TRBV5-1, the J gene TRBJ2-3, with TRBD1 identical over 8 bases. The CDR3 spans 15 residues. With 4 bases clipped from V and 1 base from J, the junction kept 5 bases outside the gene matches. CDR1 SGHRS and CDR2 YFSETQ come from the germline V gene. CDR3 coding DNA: TGCGCCAGCAGCCCTAAGACAGGGGGCACAGATACGCAGTATTTT. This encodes CASSPKTGGTDTQYF.

This chain's CDR3 is CASSLDLAGSYNEQFF. The CDR3 DNA reads as TGCGCCAGCAGCTTGGATCTAGCGGGATCCTACAATGAGCAGTTCTTC. This chain joins TRBV5-1 and TRBJ2-1; 9 nucleotides line up with TRBD2. After removal of 0 bases from V and 1 base from J, the junction contained 2 bases not matched to a gene. The CDR3 has 16 residues. From germline, CDR1 is SGHRS and CDR2 YFSETQ.

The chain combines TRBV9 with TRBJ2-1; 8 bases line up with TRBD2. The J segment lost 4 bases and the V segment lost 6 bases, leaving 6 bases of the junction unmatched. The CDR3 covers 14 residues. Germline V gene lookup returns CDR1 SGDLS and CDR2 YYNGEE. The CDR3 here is CASNPGGGYNEQFF. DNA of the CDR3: TGTGCCAGCAACCCGGGAGGGGGGTACAATGAGCAGTTCTTC.

Written as DNA, the CDR3 is TGTGCCAGTAGTATACTTCCGGGACAGGCTTACGAGCAGTACTTC. Translation gives CASSILPGQAYEQYF. The chain is built from TRBV19 and TRBJ2-7, with 8 nucleotides matching TRBD1. The CDR3 is 15 residues long. The V and J ends lost 2 bases and 4 bases, in that order; junction bases with no gene match: 7. Germline CDR1 and CDR2: LNHDA and SQIVND (reference sequence).

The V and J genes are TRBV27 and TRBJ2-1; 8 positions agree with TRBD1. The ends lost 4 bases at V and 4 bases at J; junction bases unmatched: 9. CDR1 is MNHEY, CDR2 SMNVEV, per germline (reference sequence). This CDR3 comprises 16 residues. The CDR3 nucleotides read TGTGCCAGCAGTTCGCAGGGGGCCATATGGTACAATGAGCAGTTCTTC. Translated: CASSSQGAIWYNEQFF.

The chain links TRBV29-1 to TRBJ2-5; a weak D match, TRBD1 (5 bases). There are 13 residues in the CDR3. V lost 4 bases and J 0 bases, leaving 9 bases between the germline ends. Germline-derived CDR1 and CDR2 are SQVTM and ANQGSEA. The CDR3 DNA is TGCAGCGTTGTAGGGGTGTACCAAGAGACCCAGTACTTC. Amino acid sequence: CSVVGVYQETQYF.

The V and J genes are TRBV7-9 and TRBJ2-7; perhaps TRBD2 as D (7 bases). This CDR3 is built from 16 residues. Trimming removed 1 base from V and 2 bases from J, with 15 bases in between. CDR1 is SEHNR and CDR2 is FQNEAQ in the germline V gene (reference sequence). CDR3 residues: CASSLVRGAAAYEQYF. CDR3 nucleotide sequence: TGTGCCAGCAGCTTAGTCCGGGGGGCGGCGGCCTACGAGCAGTACTTC.

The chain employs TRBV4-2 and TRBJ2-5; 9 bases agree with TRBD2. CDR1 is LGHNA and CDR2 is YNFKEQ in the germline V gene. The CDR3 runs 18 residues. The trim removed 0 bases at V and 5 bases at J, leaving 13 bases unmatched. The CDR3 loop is CASSQDRGLAGISETQYF. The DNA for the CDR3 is TGTGCCAGCAGCCAAGATCGCGGCCTAGCGGGAATCAGCGAGACCCAGTACTTC.

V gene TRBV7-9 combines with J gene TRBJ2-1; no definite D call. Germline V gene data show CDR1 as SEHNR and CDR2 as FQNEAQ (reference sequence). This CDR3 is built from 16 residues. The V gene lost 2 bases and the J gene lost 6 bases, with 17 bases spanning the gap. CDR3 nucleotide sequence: TGTGCCAGCAGCTTAAAATCCTCCAAACTCTTCAATGAGCAGTTCTTC. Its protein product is CASSLKSSKLFNEQFF.

The CDR3 DNA is TGTGCCAGCAGTTTAGGTCGGCAGGGAAGTGAGCAGTACTTC. This encodes CASSLGRQGSEQYF. The V and J genes are TRBV27 and TRBJ2-7, with a weak D call TRBD1 (5 bases). The CDR3 is 14 residues long. The germline gives CDR1 MNHEY, CDR2 SMNVEV (reference sequence). Trimming shortened V by 2 bases and J by 7 bases, and 15 bases separated the two germline ends.

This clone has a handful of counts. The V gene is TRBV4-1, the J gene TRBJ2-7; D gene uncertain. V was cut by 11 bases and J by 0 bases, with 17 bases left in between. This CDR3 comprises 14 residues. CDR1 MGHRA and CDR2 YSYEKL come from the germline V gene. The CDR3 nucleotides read TGCGCCTCATCGCGGTTAGCTTACTCCTACGAGCAGTACTTC. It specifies CASSRLAYSYEQYF.

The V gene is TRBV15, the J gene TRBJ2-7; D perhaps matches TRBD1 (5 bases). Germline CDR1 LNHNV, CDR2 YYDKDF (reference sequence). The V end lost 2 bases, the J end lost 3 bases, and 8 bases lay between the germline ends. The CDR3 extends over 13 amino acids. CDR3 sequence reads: CATSRSRGYEQYF. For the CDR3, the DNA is TGTGCCACCAGCAGAAGTAGGGGCTACGAGCAGTACTTC.

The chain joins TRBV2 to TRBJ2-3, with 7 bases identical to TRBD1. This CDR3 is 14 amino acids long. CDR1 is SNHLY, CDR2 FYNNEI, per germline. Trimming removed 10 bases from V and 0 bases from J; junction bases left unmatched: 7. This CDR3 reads CATRTGPSTDTQYF. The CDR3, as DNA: TGTGCCACCCGGACAGGCCCTAGCACAGATACGCAGTATTTT. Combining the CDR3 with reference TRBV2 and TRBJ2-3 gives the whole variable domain EPEVTQTPSHQVTQMGQEVILRCVPISNHLYFYWYRQILGQKVEFLVSFYNNEISEKSEIFDDQFSVERPDGSNFTLKIRSTKLEDSAMYFCATRTGPSTDTQYFGPGTRLTVL.

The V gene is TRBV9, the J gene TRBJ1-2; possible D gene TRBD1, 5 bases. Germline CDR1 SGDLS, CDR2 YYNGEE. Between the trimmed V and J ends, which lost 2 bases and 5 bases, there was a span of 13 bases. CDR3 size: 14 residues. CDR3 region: CASSVQPEGYGYTF. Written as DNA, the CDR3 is TGTGCCAGCAGCGTTCAACCGGAGGGGTATGGCTACACCTTC.

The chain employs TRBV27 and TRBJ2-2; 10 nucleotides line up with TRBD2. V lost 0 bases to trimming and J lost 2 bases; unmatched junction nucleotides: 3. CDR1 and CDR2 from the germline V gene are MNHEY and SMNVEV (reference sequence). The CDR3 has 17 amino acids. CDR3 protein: CASSLSRTSGNTGELFF. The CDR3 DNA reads TGTGCCAGCAGTTTATCCCGGACTAGCGGTAACACCGGGGAGCTGTTTTTT.

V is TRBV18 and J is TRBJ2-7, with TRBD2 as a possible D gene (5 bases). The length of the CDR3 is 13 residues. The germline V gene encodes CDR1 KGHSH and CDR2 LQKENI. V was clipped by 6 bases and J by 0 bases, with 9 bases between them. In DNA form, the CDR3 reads TGTGCCAGCTCCACCACTAGCTCCTACGAGCAGTACTTC. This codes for CASSTTSSYEQYF.